A selection of T cell receptor gamma chains follows, all from one sample in a study of intestinal T cells in coeliac disease. TCRdb re-identified clones in the multiplex PCR reads via CATT. The sample records more than 1,000 gamma-chain clones, roughly two fifths being singletons. Sample: a duodenal biopsy. The source of these receptors is a human donor with celiac disease. Each CDR3 is given with its conserved first and last residue. A row's size may be missing; if present it is once, few, many or a size class.

>TRGJ1/TRGJ2|.|TRGV8
CAPGISRLEFGLDGKLF
TGTGCACCTGGGATAAGTCGTTTGGAGTTCGGGCTTGACGGGAAACTCTTT
>TRGJP2|.|TRGV2
CATWDGFSDWIKTF
TGTGCCACCTGGGACGGCTTTAGTGATTGGATCAAGACATTT
>TRGJ1/TRGJ2|.|TRGV10
CAAWRYILNYYKKLF
TGTGCTGCGTGGAGGTACATTCTGAATTATTATAAGAAACTCTTT
>TRGJ1/TRGJ2|large|TRGV10
CAAWEGYKKLF
TGTGCTGCGTGGGAGGGGTATAAGAAACTCTTT
>TRGJ1/TRGJ2|.|TRGV10
CAAWDPDSNYYKKLF
TGTGCTGCGTGGGACCCCGATTCGAATTATTATAAGAAACTCTTT
>TRGJ1/TRGJ2|.|TRGV2
CATWDGPRSIYKKLF
TGTGCCACCTGGGACGGGCCCAGGTCGATCTATAAGAAACTCTTT
>TRGJ1/TRGJ2|few|TRGV9
CALWEVQNYYKKLF
TGTGCCTTGTGGGAGGTGCAAAATTATTATAAGAAACTCTTT
>TRGJ1/TRGJ2|large|TRGV8
CATWAHYYKKLF
TGTGCCACCTGGGCTCATTATTATAAGAAACTCTTT
>TRGJ1/TRGJ2|.|TRGV11
CACWTPLYYKKLF
TGTGCCTGCTGGACCCCACTTTATTATAAGAAACTCTTT
>TRGJ1/TRGJ2|.|TRGV9
CALWEVPFYYKKLF
TGTGCCTTGTGGGAGGTCCCCTTTTATTATAAGAAACTCTTT
>TRGJ1/TRGJ2|.|TRGV4
CATWAALYYKKLF
TGTGCCACCTGGGCCGCTTTATATTATAAGAAACTCTTT
>TRGJ1/TRGJ2|few|TRGV8
CATWSRGGGDRRKLF
TGTGCCACCTGGTCCCGGGGAGGTGGGGACCGGCGGAAACTCTTT
>TRGJP2|large|TRGV3
CATWDSSSDWIKTF
TGTGCCACCTGGGACAGTAGTAGTGATTGGATCAAGACGTTT
>TRGJP2|large|TRGV11
CACWIRHPKISSDWIKTF
TGTGCCTGCTGGATTAGGCACCCGAAAATTAGTAGTGATTGGATCAAGACGTTT
>TRGJP1|once|TRGV10
CAAWGGGYTTGWFKIF
TGTGCTGCGTGGGGAGGGGGTTATACCACTGGTTGGTTCAAGATATTT
>TRGJP1|.|TRGV10
CAVEWIPYTTGWFKIF
TGTGCTGTCGAGTGGATTCCGTATACCACTGGTTGGTTCAAGATATTT
>TRGJP2|.|TRGV4
CAAWDVPRSDWIKTF
TGTGCCGCCTGGGATGTGCCCCGTAGTGATTGGATCAAGACGTTT
>TRGJ1/TRGJ2|few|TRGV9
CALSETNYYKKLF
TGTGCCTTGAGTGAAACCAATTATTATAAGAAACTCTTT
>TRGJ1/TRGJ2|few|TRGV10
CAAWDAPPHYKKLF
TGTGCTGCGTGGGATGCGCCCCCCCATTATAAGAAACTCTTT
>TRGJ1/TRGJ2|.|TRGV11
CARWIRHGYKKLF
TGTGCCCGCTGGATTAGGCACGGTTATAAGAAACTCTTT
>TRGJ1/TRGJ2|.|TRGV8
CATWDWNYYKKLF
TGTGCCACCTGGGATTGGAATTATTATAAGAAACTCTTT
>TRGJ1/TRGJ2|few|TRGV8
CATWERNYYKKLF
TGTGCCACCTGGGAACGGAATTATTATAAGAAACTCTTT
>TRGJP1|large|TRGV10
CAACPTGWFKIF
TGTGCTGCGTGCCCCACTGGTTGGTTCAAGATATTT